Reported below is one TCR beta chain. Its antigen is undetermined. PCR used 60 Vbeta primers and 13 Jbeta primers. Produced via immunoSEQ multiplex PCR; TCRdb's table is partial and in-frame only. This sample has 210,000 or so clones; around four fifths occur once, and the top ten carry roughly 0.45%. Germline CDR1 is MGHRA and CDR2 is YSYEKL. The CDR3 contains 18 residues. After removal of 4 bases from V and 0 bases from J, the junction contained 7 bases not matched to a gene. This sample was taken from a study of cytomegalovirus exposure and HLA in healthy donors. Study-wide context: An earlier analysis identified fewer than 130 million unique TCR beta sequences in 170 million or so T cells. Whole-study results and caveats: Reportedly, cytomegalovirus status was diagnosed with high sensitivity and specificity. Analysis performed later showed TCR beta chains linked to HLA being more clonally expanded than equally common others.

Sequenced material: PBMCs. The clonotype comes from a boy between 10 and 17 years old in good health and CMV-seronegative. V and J are TRBV4-1 and TRBJ2-7, with 15 positions matching TRBD2. CDR3 protein: CASSRGLAGGPISYEQYF. The CDR3 DNA reads as TGCGCCAGCAGCCGAGGACTAGCGGGAGGGCCTATCTCCTACGAGCAGTACTTC.